The 17 T cell receptor beta chains presented below share a single source sample, sequenced in a study of T-cell reconstitution after alpha-beta-depleted transplantation in children. A library of TCRbeta sequences, prepared with unique molecular identifiers, was generated. A single record per CDR3 protein comes from TCRdb applying MiXCR to the PCR reads. The sample has 600,000 to 800,000 distinct CDR3 sequences, around 13% seen once; the top ten hold around 0.76%. Material: PBMCs, obtained before TCRalphabeta/CD19-depleted stem cell transplant. The receptor set was obtained from a girl aged 2 to 9 with congenital amegakaryocytic thrombocytopenia, due to receive a stem cell transplant.

In this sample, this clonotype turned up many times. The chain uses TRBV5-1 and TRBJ1-6; D unresolved. V lost 4 bases and J 10 bases, leaving 18 bases between the germline ends. The CDR3 spans 15 residues. From germline, CDR1 is SGHRS and CDR2 YFSETQ. CDR3 nucleotide sequence: TGCGCCAGCAGCCCGTCTCAGATGGGCGGATCACCCCTCCACTTT. Its protein product is CASSPSQMGGSPLHF.

This clonotype was found many times. The J gene is TRBJ2-5, the V gene TRBV10-3, with 7 positions matching TRBD1. Germline V gene lookup returns CDR1 ENHRY and CDR2 SYGVKD. The CDR3 runs to 14 residues. V was pared by 6 bases and J by 5 bases, with 9 bases of the junction left unmatched. CDR3 nucleotides: TGTGCCATCAGCGTCGACAGGGTCCGGGAGACCCAGTACTTC. The encoded protein is CAISVDRVRETQYF.

Many counts were recorded for this clonotype. This sequence joins TRBV5-6 and TRBJ2-2; 11 nucleotides match TRBD2. The V and J ends lost 2 bases and 1 base, in that order; junction bases with no gene match: 1. Germline V gives CDR1 SGHDT, CDR2 YYEEEE. CDR3 length equals 16 residues. The CDR3 region is CASSLGLAGNTGELFF. DNA of the CDR3: TGTGCCAGCAGCTTAGGACTAGCGGGGAACACCGGGGAGCTGTTTTTT.

This chain uses TRBV20-1 with TRBJ1-1; D is unclear. In germline, CDR1 is DFQATT, CDR2 SNEGSKA (reference sequence). The CDR3 loop spans 12 amino acids. Trimming pared 6 bases from V and 0 bases from J, leaving 8 bases between. In DNA, the CDR3 is TGCAGTGCCAGTCCCCTGAACACTGAAGCTTTCTTT. Protein sequence: CSASPLNTEAFF.

This clonotype came up many times. The chain has TRBV27 and TRBJ2-1, with D unclear. This CDR3 contains 15 residues. With 8 bases removed from V and 4 bases from J, the gap between germline ends came to 18 bases. Germline CDR1 is MNHEY and CDR2 is SMNVEV (reference sequence). CDR3 coding DNA: TGTGCCAGCGGCCAGTCCCCGGAGATATACAATGAGCAGTTCTTC. Translation: CASGQSPEIYNEQFF.

This clonotype was seen a handful of times. V usage is TRBV12-3 or TRBV12-4 and J usage is TRBJ1-2, with TRBD1 matching 8 bases. Trimming removed 6 bases from V and 2 bases from J; junction bases left unmatched: 5. CDR3 size: 14 residues. The CDR3 loop is CASRERTGNYGYTF. The CDR3 region has the DNA TGTGCCAGCAGGGAAAGGACAGGGAACTATGGCTACACCTTC.

Many counts were recorded for this clonotype. This chain connects TRBV20-1 to TRBJ2-5, with 7 bases identical to TRBD2. The length of the CDR3 is 13 residues. CDR1 is DFQATT and CDR2 is SNEGSKA in the germline V gene (reference sequence). V gave up 4 bases and J gave up 4 bases; unmatched junction bases: 6. Here the CDR3 DNA reads TGCAGTGCTACTGCCACGGGGGGAGAGACCCAGTACTTC. Translating gives CSATATGGETQYF.

This clonotype was seen a few times. The chain links TRBV5-1 to TRBJ2-5, with D tentatively TRBD1 (5 bases). Germline V gene data show CDR1 as SGHRS and CDR2 as YFSETQ. This CDR3 has 14 residues. Deletions cut 3 bases from V and 5 bases from J, with 14 bases between. CDR3 nucleotides: TGCGCCAGCAGCTCCCCAGGGTTGGGGGAGACCCAGTACTTC. Translation: CASSSPGLGETQYF.

The rearrangement uses TRBV5-1 and TRBJ2-2; D not resolved. Germline loops: CDR1 SGHRS, CDR2 YFSETQ. The CDR3 runs 14 residues. Trimming removed 2 bases from V and 3 bases from J, with 8 bases in between. The DNA for the CDR3 is TGCGCCAGCAGCTTACTTGGGGACACCGGGGAGCTGTTTTTT. Amino acid sequence: CASSLLGDTGELFF.

This clonotype was seen at least ten times. The rearrangement uses TRBV5-1 and TRBJ1-5; D gene ambiguous. V was clipped by 3 bases and J by 2 bases, with 9 bases between them. The CDR3 runs 14 residues. Germline values: CDR1 SGHRS, CDR2 YFSETQ. The CDR3 region is CASSSAGGNQPQHF. The CDR3 region has the DNA TGCGCCAGCAGCTCGGCAGGAGGCAATCAGCCCCAGCATTTT.

This clonotype was counted a few times. The V and J genes are TRBV7-9 and TRBJ2-1; maybe TRBD1 (6 bases). The CDR3 consists of 16 residues. V was clipped by 5 bases and J by 5 bases, with 19 bases between them. Germline V CDR1 and CDR2: SEHNR, FQNEAQ (reference sequence). The CDR3 is CASSPLDSSLHNEQFF. CDR3 sequence (DNA): TGTGCCAGCAGCCCTTTGGACAGCTCCCTCCACAATGAGCAGTTCTTC.

This clonotype was detected ten times or more. The chain has TRBV7-9 and TRBJ1-2, with 7 positions matching TRBD1. Germline values: CDR1 SEHNR, CDR2 FQNEAQ (reference sequence). The CDR3 is 15 residues long. Losses at the gene ends were 6 bases for V and 3 bases for J; bases not matched to a gene: 10. The CDR3 protein is CASRESTGKDYGYTF. In DNA form, the CDR3 reads TGTGCCAGCAGGGAATCGACAGGGAAGGACTATGGCTACACCTTC.

This clonotype has just a few counts. This chain connects TRBV20-1 to TRBJ2-3; the match to TRBD2 covers 12 bases. The CDR3 spans 15 residues. Germline lookup yields CDR1 DFQATT and CDR2 SNEGSKA (reference sequence). V was clipped by 5 bases and J by 8 bases; unmatched bases: 11. This CDR3 reads CSAPKLAGGQVTQYF. The CDR3 DNA reads TGCAGTGCTCCTAAGCTAGCGGGAGGGCAAGTTACGCAGTATTTT.

This clonotype was found many times. The chain employs TRBV7-9 and TRBJ1-2; 7 nucleotides agree with TRBD1. This CDR3 contains 16 residues. V dropped 5 bases and J dropped 3; count of bases not matched to a gene: 12. Germline V gene lookup returns CDR1 SEHNR and CDR2 FQNEAQ (reference sequence). Written as DNA, the CDR3 is TGTGCCAGCAGCCATTTGTTGACAGGGTTAGACTATGGCTACACCTTC. Its protein is CASSHLLTGLDYGYTF.

This clonotype was seen repeatedly, ten times or more. The chain has TRBV5-8 and TRBJ1-5; D unclear. The CDR3 has 17 amino acids. V lost 0 bases, J lost 6 bases, and 19 bases lay in between. Germline V lookup: CDR1 SGHTS, CDR2 YDEGEE. In DNA form, the CDR3 reads TGTGCCAGCAGCTTGGGTGGAGGGAGGTTTAGCGGTCAGCCCCAGCATTTT. Its translation is CASSLGGGRFSGQPQHF.

This clonotype has a count of ten or more. The chain couples TRBV7-2 to TRBJ2-3; D gene uncertain. Germline V gives CDR1 SGHTA, CDR2 FQGNSA. V lost 2 bases and J 2 bases, leaving 8 bases between the germline ends. The length of the CDR3 is 14 residues. CDR3 residues: CASSLSRITDTQYF. Written as DNA, the CDR3 is TGTGCCAGCAGCTTATCCAGGATCACAGATACGCAGTATTTT.

The gene calls are TRBV12-3 or TRBV12-4 and TRBJ2-4; D could derive from TRBD1 or TRBD2 (6 bases each). V lost 3 bases and J lost 12, with 9 bases in between. CDR3 size: 11 residues. CDR3 in DNA: TGTGCCAGCAGTTTGAGGGGGGCTCAGTACTTC. It is translated as CASSLRGAQYF.